The 21 T cell receptor beta chains below were found in one sample sequenced in a study of response to subunit inactivated influenza vaccine. TCRdb processed the RT-PCR reads anew with MiXCR; each CDR3 protein has one entry. The repertoire includes hundreds of thousands of distinct CDR3 sequences, 10% to 15% of them detected once, and about 10% sits in the top ten. Sequencing used PBMCs from blood, obtained on the day of vaccination. The receptors come from a man between 45 and 60 years old who received an inactivated influenza vaccine.

This chain uses TRBV9 with TRBJ2-1; 10 bases are a match to TRBD2. CDR3 size: 17 residues. Trimming took 0 bases from V and 4 from J; bases not matched to a gene: 7. Germline CDR1 SGDLS, CDR2 YYNGEE. The CDR3 DNA is TGTGCCAGCAGCGTAGAGGGAGCTAGCGGGAGTTACAATGAGCAGTTCTTC. Protein product: CASSVEGASGSYNEQFF.

This clonotype was recorded many times. This chain connects TRBV7-2 to TRBJ2-3; D not certain. The germline V gene encodes CDR1 SGHTA and CDR2 FQGNSA. This CDR3 is 12 amino acids long. Trimming removed 1 base at V and 2 bases at J, with 1 base between. The CDR3 here is CASSLDTDTQYF. The CDR3 DNA follows: TGTGCCAGCAGCTTAGACACAGATACGCAGTATTTT.

The V gene is TRBV6-2 or TRBV6-3, the J gene TRBJ2-7; 10 bases agree with TRBD1. The CDR3 contains 16 residues. J gave up 1 base and V 2 bases, and 5 bases lay outside the gene matches. The germline gives CDR1 MNHEY, CDR2 SVGEGT. CDR3 in amino acids: CASSYPRDRGSYEQYF. CDR3 nucleotides: TGTGCCAGCAGTTACCCCAGGGACAGGGGTTCCTACGAGCAGTACTTC.

This chain uses TRBV6-2 or TRBV6-3 with TRBJ1-2, with a possible D match to TRBD1 (5 bases). The CDR3 covers 12 residues. CDR1 and CDR2 (germline): MNHEY, SVGEGT. V was pared by 8 bases and J by 2 bases, with 9 bases between. The CDR3 here is CASHGTNYGYTF. Written as DNA, the CDR3 is TGTGCCAGCCACGGGACGAACTATGGCTACACCTTC.

This clonotype turned up a few times. CDR3 sequence: CASSLRYRGYYEQYF. In DNA, the CDR3 is TGTGCCAGCAGCCTACGATACAGGGGTTACTACGAGCAGTACTTC. The J gene is TRBJ2-7, the V gene TRBV7-2; 7 positions match TRBD1. Germline CDR1 is SGHTA and CDR2 is FQGNSA. The trim removed 5 bases at V and 3 bases at J, leaving 10 bases unmatched. The CDR3 is made up of 15 amino acids.

There are a few counts of this clonotype. The chain employs TRBV14 and TRBJ2-1; TRBD2 is a possible D gene (5 bases). The germline V gene has CDR1 SGHDN and CDR2 FVKESK. The CDR3 sequence is 11 residues long. The V end lost 6 bases, the J end lost 10 bases, and 10 bases lay between the germline ends. CDR3 sequence (DNA): TGTGCCAGCAGTCGAAAGCGGGAGCAGTTCTTC. This encodes CASSRKREQFF.

This clonotype came up a few times. The junction and the germline gene differ at one end; a read error may be behind it. The chain has TRBV12-3 or TRBV12-4 and TRBJ2-7; the match to TRBD1 covers 8 bases. The CDR3 spans 11 residues. CDR3 protein: CASSFRDRPVF. The CDR3, as DNA: TGTGCCAGCAGTTTCCGGGACAGGCCTGTTTTC.

This chain links TRBV20-1 with TRBJ2-3, with a tentative D call TRBD2 (6 bases). V was shortened by 6 bases and J by 4 bases, with 17 bases between the two germline ends. This CDR3 comprises 14 residues. In germline, CDR1 is DFQATT, CDR2 SNEGSKA (reference sequence). This CDR3 is CSARLAGRADTQYF. For the CDR3, the DNA is TGCAGTGCCAGGTTGGCGGGAAGAGCAGATACGCAGTATTTT.

This clonotype occurred a few times. This chain links TRBV5-1 with TRBJ2-3; TRBD2 agrees at 8 bases. CDR1 is SGHRS, CDR2 YFSETQ, per germline. V lost 5 bases and J lost 3; bases outside the gene matches: 8. The CDR3 spans 15 residues. The CDR3: CASSHSGIGTDTQYF. The CDR3 DNA sequence: TGCGCCAGCAGTCATAGCGGGATTGGGACAGATACGCAGTATTTT.

This clonotype was found a few times. CDR3 in amino acids: CASSQDFPSGGEHGYTF. CDR3 sequence (DNA): TGCGCCAGCAGCCAAGATTTTCCGTCGGGGGGAGAGCATGGCTACACCTTC. The chain recombines TRBV4-1 with TRBJ1-2, with D possibly matching TRBD1 (5 bases). The germline V and J ends were trimmed by 0 bases and 6 bases, with 20 bases remaining between them. This CDR3 region has 17 residues. Germline CDR1 MGHRA, CDR2 YSYEKL.

The CDR3 sequence is CASSSRPPYTDTQYF. CDR3 DNA: TGTGCCAGCAGCTCCCGACCGCCTTACACAGATACGCAGTATTTT. The gene calls are TRBV7-2 and TRBJ2-3; D remains unclear. This CDR3 region has 15 residues. Germline V gene lookup returns CDR1 SGHTA and CDR2 FQGNSA. V was trimmed by 4 bases and J by 2 bases, leaving 13 bases between them.

This clonotype was seen only a few times. The chain has TRBV20-1 and TRBJ1-6, with TRBD1 matching over 9 bases. Unmatched junction bases numbered 6, after V lost 1 base and J lost 8 bases. Germline V CDR1 and CDR2: DFQATT, SNEGSKA (reference sequence). The CDR3 length is 15 residues. CDR3 region: CSARAGTGWDSPLHF. In nucleotides, the CDR3 is TGCAGTGCTAGAGCCGGGACAGGGTGGGATTCACCCCTCCACTTT.

This clonotype was seen only a few times. The rearrangement uses TRBV6-1 and TRBJ1-2; D is possibly TRBD1 (5 bases). CDR3 length: 13 residues. Deletions cut 4 bases from V and 8 bases from J, with 14 bases between. Germline lookup yields CDR1 MNHNS and CDR2 SASEGT. The CDR3 bases are TGTGCCAGCAGTGCCGAAGGGGATTCCGGCTACACCTTC. Protein sequence: CASSAEGDSGYTF.

V and J are TRBV28 and TRBJ2-1; possible D gene TRBD1, 5 bases. This CDR3 is 12 amino acids long. The ends were cut back, 5 bases at V and 10 bases at J, with 12 bases in the middle. Germline assignment: CDR1 MDHEN and CDR2 SYDVKM. DNA for the CDR3: TGTGCCAGCAGTCGACAGAATCTGGAGCAGTTCTTC. Translation: CASSRQNLEQFF.

The chain combines TRBV7-2 with TRBJ2-1; 12 bases fit TRBD2. Per the germline V gene, CDR1 is SGHTA and CDR2 is FQGNSA. The length of the CDR3 is 15 residues. Trimming removed 4 bases from V and 8 bases from J; junction bases left unmatched: 6. The CDR3 is CASSSSGRVTDEQFF. In DNA form, the CDR3 reads TGTGCCAGCAGCTCTAGCGGGAGGGTCACCGATGAGCAGTTCTTC.

A word on this clonotype: Its ends do not fully match the called genes, so a read error is possible. The chain is built from TRBV29-1 and TRBJ1-2, with D possibly matching TRBD1 (6 bases). The CDR3 runs 13 residues. Germline V gene sequence: CDR1 SQVTM, CDR2 ANQGSEA. CDR3 in DNA: TGCAGCGTTGACAGGGGTCTTAACCATGGCTACACCTTC. Its translation is CSVDRGLNHGYTF.

The gene calls are TRBV12-3 or TRBV12-4 and TRBJ2-5, with D maybe TRBD2 (7 bases). Trimming shortened V by 2 bases and J by 0 bases, and 13 bases separated the two germline ends. The CDR3 extends over 16 amino acids. CDR3 residues: CASSLRGGRYQETQYF. The CDR3 DNA is TGTGCCAGCAGTTTAAGGGGGGGGCGCTACCAAGAGACCCAGTACTTC.

There are a few counts of this clonotype. This chain joins TRBV20-1 and TRBJ2-5, with D possibly being TRBD2 (5 bases). This CDR3 spans 13 amino acids. V was clipped by 6 bases and J by 4 bases, with 15 bases between them. The V gene's germline CDR1 is DFQATT and CDR2 SNEGSKA (reference sequence). CDR3 coding DNA: TGCAGTGCCCCTAGAATGGAGGCAGAGACCCAGTACTTC. It encodes CSAPRMEAETQYF.

This clonotype was counted only a few times. V usage is TRBV11-2 and J usage is TRBJ2-3; 9 nucleotides match TRBD2. V lost 1 base, J lost 6 bases, and 8 bases stayed unmatched. CDR1 and CDR2 (germline): SGHAT, FQNNGV. The CDR3 is made up of 16 amino acids. The CDR3 DNA is TGTGCCAGCAGCTTAGGCGGGGGGGCGAATTTTGATACGCAGTATTTT. Translation: CASSLGGGANFDTQYF.

V is TRBV2 and J is TRBJ2-5; no clear D. Trimming shortened V by 1 base and J by 5 bases, and 8 bases separated the two germline ends. CDR1 is SNHLY, CDR2 FYNNEI, per germline. The CDR3 contains 13 residues. The CDR3 reads CASSEGQLETQYF. In DNA form, the CDR3 reads TGTGCCAGCAGTGAAGGGCAGTTGGAGACCCAGTACTTC.

This clonotype was seen at least ten times. The J gene is TRBJ2-7, the V gene TRBV12-3 or TRBV12-4; maybe TRBD2 (6 bases). V lost 3 bases, J lost 3 bases, and 15 bases lay in between. This CDR3 has 15 residues. The CDR3 region is CASSFGGHGNYEQYF. CDR3 DNA sequence: TGTGCCAGCAGTTTCGGAGGGCATGGAAACTACGAGCAGTACTTC.